This T cell receptor (beta chain) derives from a study of T cell repertoires in cytomegalovirus infection. The wider study: Shared public TCR beta signatures pointed to both CMV infection and a matching HLA type.

This CDR3 is 13 amino acids long. The germline gives CDR1 SQVTM, CDR2 ANQGSEA. With 3 bases removed from V and 2 bases from J, the gap between germline ends came to 10 bases. TCRdb recomputed calls from the reads with MiXCR, one row per CDR3 protein. The sample lists a few hundred thousand distinct CDR3 sequences, just under 40% occurring once. This clonotype came up a few times. Its target is not known. The clonotype comes from a human donor in good health (CMV status not recorded). Some clones in this sample may be carry-over from other donors' samples. The gene calls are TRBV29-1 and TRBJ1-2; possibly TRBD1 for D (5 bases). Sequenced material: cultured PBMCs, taken from culture after CMV antigen stimulation. CDR3 loop: CSVDKGSNYGYTF. For the CDR3, the DNA is TGCAGCGTTGATAAGGGGTCGAACTATGGCTACACCTTC. The full variable domain, in which reference TRBV29-1 and TRBJ1-2 provide the parts outside the CDR3, is SAVISQKPSRDICQRGTSLTIQCQVDSQVTMMFWYRQQPGQSLTLIATANQGSEATYESGFVIDKFPISRPNLTFSTLTVSNMSPEDSSIYLCSVDKGSNYGYTFGSGTRLTVV.